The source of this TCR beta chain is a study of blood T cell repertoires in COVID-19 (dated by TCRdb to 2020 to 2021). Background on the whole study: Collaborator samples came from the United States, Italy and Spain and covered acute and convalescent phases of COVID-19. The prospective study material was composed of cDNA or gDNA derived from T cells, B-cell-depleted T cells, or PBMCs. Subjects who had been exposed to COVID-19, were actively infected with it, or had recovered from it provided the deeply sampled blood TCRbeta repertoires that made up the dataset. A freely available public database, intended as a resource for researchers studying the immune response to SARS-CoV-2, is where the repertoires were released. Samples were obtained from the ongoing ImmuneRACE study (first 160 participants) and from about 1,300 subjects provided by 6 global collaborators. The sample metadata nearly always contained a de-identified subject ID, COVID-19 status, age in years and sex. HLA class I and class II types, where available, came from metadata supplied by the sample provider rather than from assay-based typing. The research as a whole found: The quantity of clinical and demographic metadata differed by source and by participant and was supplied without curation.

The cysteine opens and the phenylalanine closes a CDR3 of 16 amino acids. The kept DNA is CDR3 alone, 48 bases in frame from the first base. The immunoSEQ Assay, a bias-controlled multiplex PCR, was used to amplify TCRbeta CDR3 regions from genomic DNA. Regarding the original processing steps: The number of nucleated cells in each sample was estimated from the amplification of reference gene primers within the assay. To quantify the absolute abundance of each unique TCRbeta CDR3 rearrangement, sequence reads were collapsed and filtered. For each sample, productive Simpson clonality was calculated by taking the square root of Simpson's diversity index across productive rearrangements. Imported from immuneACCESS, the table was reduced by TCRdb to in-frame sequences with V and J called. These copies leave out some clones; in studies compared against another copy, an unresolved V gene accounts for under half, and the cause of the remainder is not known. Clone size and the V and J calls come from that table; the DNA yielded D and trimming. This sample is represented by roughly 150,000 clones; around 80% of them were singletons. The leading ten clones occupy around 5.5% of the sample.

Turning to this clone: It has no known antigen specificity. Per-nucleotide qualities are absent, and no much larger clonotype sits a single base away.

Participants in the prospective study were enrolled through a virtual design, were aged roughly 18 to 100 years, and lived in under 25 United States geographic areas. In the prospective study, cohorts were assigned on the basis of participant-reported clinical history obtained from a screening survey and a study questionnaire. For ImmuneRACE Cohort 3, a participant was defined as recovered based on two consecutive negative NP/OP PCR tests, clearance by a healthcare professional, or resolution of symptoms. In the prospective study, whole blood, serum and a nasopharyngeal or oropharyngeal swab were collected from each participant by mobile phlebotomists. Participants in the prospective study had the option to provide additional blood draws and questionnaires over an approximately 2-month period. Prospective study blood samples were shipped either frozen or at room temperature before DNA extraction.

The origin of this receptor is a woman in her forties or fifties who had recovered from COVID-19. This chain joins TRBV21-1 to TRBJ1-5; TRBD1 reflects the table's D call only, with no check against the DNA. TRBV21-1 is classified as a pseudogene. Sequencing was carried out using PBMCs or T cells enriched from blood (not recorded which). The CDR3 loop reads CASSRIRDRVRGPQHF. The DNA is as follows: TGTGCCAGCAGCCGCATAAGGGACAGGGTCCGGGGGCCCCAGCATTTT.